This T cell receptor (beta chain) derives from a study of CD8 T cells in ankylosing spondylitis. Study outcomes and limitations: Peripheral blood samples showed relatively rare disease-linked clones, and these clones were CD8+. Reportedly, matched ankylosing spondylitis synovial fluid was significantly enriched for disease-linked clones.

The germline CDR1 and CDR2 sequences are SQVTM and ANQGSEA. V shed 5 bases and J shed 4 bases, with 9 bases lying between them. The CDR3 has 12 residues. Turning to this clonotype: The antigen is not known.

MiXCR, applied by TCRdb to the 5' RACE reads, yields one record per CDR3 protein. The sample contains under 450,000 distinct CDR3 sequences, 20% to 25% of which appear only once. The receptor comes from a male donor with ankylosing spondylitis or in good health (not recorded which). The V call is TRBV29-1, the J call TRBJ2-1, with D tentatively TRBD1 (5 bases). Sequenced material: blood, either unsorted or a sorted T cell fraction (not recorded which). The CDR3 loop reads CSVPRAYNEQFF. The CDR3 DNA sequence: TGCAGCGTTCCCAGGGCGTACAATGAGCAGTTCTTC.